Below, 7 T cell receptor beta chains from the same sample are listed, as sequenced in a study of blood T cell repertoires in COVID-19. Profiling relied on immunoSEQ multiplex PCR, and the TCRdb table lists in-frame clones only, not all of them. This table holds 50,000 to 65,000 clones, approximately 89% found once. The sequenced sample consisted of peripheral blood. The source is a man aged 45-60 years with acute or convalescent COVID-19.

This clone was picked up one time. The chain couples TRBV7-8 to TRBJ1-6, with TRBD1 identical over 8 bases. CDR1 and CDR2 (germline): SGHVS, FQNEAQ. The CDR3 has 15 residues. V lost 4 bases to trimming and J lost 8 bases; unmatched junction nucleotides: 7. The CDR3 region is CASSSRTGNDSPLHF. CDR3 nucleotide sequence: TGTGCCAGCAGCTCCAGGACAGGGAATGATTCACCCCTCCACTTT.

This chain connects TRBV28 to TRBJ1-4, with D maybe TRBD1 (6 bases). Between the trimmed V and J ends, which lost 3 bases and 5 bases, there was a span of 10 bases. CDR1 and CDR2 from the germline V gene are MDHEN and SYDVKM. This CDR3 contains 14 residues. The CDR3, as DNA: TGTGCCAGCAGTTTGGGACAAATAAATGAAAAACTGTTTTTT. This translates into CASSLGQINEKLFF.

The chain links TRBV29-1 to TRBJ1-1; D uncertain. CDR1 SQVTM and CDR2 ANQGSEA come from the germline V gene. The CDR3 runs 13 residues. The V end lost 5 bases, the J end lost 0 bases, and 10 bases lay between the germline ends. In DNA form, the CDR3 reads TGCAGCGTTTGGCACCTCGTGAACACTGAAGCTTTCTTT. This sequence encodes CSVWHLVNTEAFF. Based on the CDR3 plus reference TRBV29-1 and TRBJ1-1, the full variable domain is SAVISQKPSRDICQRGTSLTIQCQVDSQVTMMFWYRQQPGQSLTLIATANQGSEATYESGFVIDKFPISRPNLTFSTLTVSNMSPEDSSIYLCSVWHLVNTEAFFGQGTRLTVV.

The V call is TRBV3-1 (or the pseudogene TRBV3-2), the J call TRBJ2-7; TRBD1 matches 8 bases. Germline lookup yields CDR1 LGHDT and CDR2 YNNKEL (reference sequence). The CDR3 runs to 14 residues. V lost 3 bases, J lost 2 bases, and 3 bases stayed unmatched. The CDR3 nucleotides are TGTGCCAGCAGCCAGGGACAGGTAGCCTACGAGCAGTACTTC. Its translation: CASSQGQVAYEQYF.

The V gene is TRBV28, the J gene TRBJ1-1; D might be TRBD1 (5 bases). CDR1 MDHEN and CDR2 SYDVKM come from the germline V gene. The CDR3 extends over 14 amino acids. V lost 7 bases, J lost 4 bases, and 16 bases lay in between. CDR3 amino acids: CASIRGGAGTEAFF. In DNA form, the CDR3 reads TGTGCCAGCATTCGCGGAGGGGCCGGCACTGAAGCTTTCTTT.

This chain connects TRBV3-1 (or the pseudogene TRBV3-2) to TRBJ1-5, with no clear D. Between the trimmed V and J ends, which lost 1 base and 0 bases, there was a span of 4 bases. CDR3 length: 14 residues. Germline V gene data show CDR1 as LGHDT and CDR2 as YNNKEL (reference sequence). DNA of the CDR3: TGTGCCAGCAGCCAAGCTAGTAGCAATCAGCCCCAGCATTTT. This codes for CASSQASSNQPQHF.

This chain joins TRBV4-1 and TRBJ2-1; D is perhaps TRBD2 (7 bases). V was shortened by 0 bases and J by 6 bases, with 12 bases between the two germline ends. Germline V CDR1 and CDR2: MGHRA, YSYEKL. The length of the CDR3 is 15 residues. The CDR3 loop is CASSQDGGAPNEQFF. The CDR3 DNA follows: TGCGCCAGCAGCCAAGATGGGGGGGCCCCCAATGAGCAGTTCTTC.